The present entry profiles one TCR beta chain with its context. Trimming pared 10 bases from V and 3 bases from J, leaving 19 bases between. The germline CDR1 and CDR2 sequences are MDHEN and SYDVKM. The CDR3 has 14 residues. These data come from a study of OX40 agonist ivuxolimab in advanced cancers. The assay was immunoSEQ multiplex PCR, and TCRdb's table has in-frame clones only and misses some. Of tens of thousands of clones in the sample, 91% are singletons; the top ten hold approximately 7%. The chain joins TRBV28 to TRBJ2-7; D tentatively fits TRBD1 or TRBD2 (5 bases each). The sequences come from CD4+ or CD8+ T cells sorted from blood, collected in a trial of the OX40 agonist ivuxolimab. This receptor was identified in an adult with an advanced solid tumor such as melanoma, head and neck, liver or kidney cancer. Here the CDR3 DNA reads TGTGCCACCGGGACCGCAGGGCGACACTACGAGCAGTACTTC. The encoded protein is CATGTAGRHYEQYF.